This T cell receptor (beta chain) was documented in a study of blood T cell repertoires in COVID-19. Study in general: Acute-phase and convalescent COVID-19 samples originated in the United States, Italy and Spain. Nucleic acid was either cDNA or gDNA, and it came from T cells, B-cell-depleted T cells, or PBMCs.

In the original workflow: Reference gene primer amplification gave estimated nucleated cell counts. Clones were sequenced by immunoSEQ multiplex PCR, and TCRdb holds only the in-frame ones, with some missing. V, J and clone size are those of that table, while D and trimming were read from the DNA. The data hold approximately 300,000 clones, with approximately 85% observed a single time. Germline loops: CDR1 MDHEN, CDR2 SYDVKM. The CDR3 runs to 16 residues. J was trimmed by 0 bases and V by 6 bases; bases with no gene match: 7. The V and J genes are TRBV28 and TRBJ2-7; TRBD2 agrees at 11 bases. This TCR came from a woman aged 50 to 60 with acute or convalescent COVID-19. Material: peripheral blood. For the CDR3, the DNA is TGTGCCAGCAGCTCATTGGGACTAGCGGACTCCTACGAGCAGTACTTC. This sequence encodes CASSSLGLADSYEQYF.